The rows below give T cell receptor beta chains drawn from one sample of a study of blood T cells in healthy people across ages. One entry per CDR3 protein results from TCRdb running MiXCR on the 5' RACE reads. The sample yields approximately 1.5 million distinct CDR3 sequences, around 36% seen once. Sequenced material: blood. These receptors all stem from a woman aged 25 to 39 in good health. CDR3s include the opening cysteine and the closing phenylalanine or tryptophan. Each record gives: V gene, D gene, J gene, clone size, CDR3 protein, CDR3 DNA. A D gene is named only where the DNA matches it firmly. Not every row has a clone size; where given, it reads once, few, many or a size class.

TRBV2	NA	TRBJ2-6	few	CASSQHEKGRGANVLTF	TGTGCCAGCAGCCAACACGAGAAGGGGCGGGGGGCCAACGTCCTGACTTTC
TRBV6-1	TRBD1	TRBJ1-4	once	CANSAKQGPQFGKLFF	TGTGCCAACAGTGCAAAACAGGGGCCCCAATTTGGAAAACTGTTTTTT
TRBV28	TRBD2	TRBJ2-5	few	CASSLISGRAAQYF	TGTGCCAGCAGTTTAATCAGCGGGAGGGCCGCCCAGTACTTC
TRBV29-1	NA	TRBJ1-1	NA	CSVDGEGTEAFF	TGCAGCGTGGACGGGGAGGGGACTGAAGCTTTCTTT
TRBV11-2	NA	TRBJ2-3	few	CASSLMARRTSTDTQYF	TGTGCCAGCAGCTTAATGGCTCGGCGGACTAGCACAGATACGCAGTATTTT
TRBV5-1	TRBD2	TRBJ2-7	many	CASSLEGTTGYEQYF	TGCGCCAGCAGCTTGGAAGGGACTACGGGCTACGAGCAGTACTTC
TRBV4-1	NA	TRBJ2-1	few	CASSQDQDNEQFF	TGCGCCAGCAGCCAAGATCAGGACAATGAGCAGTTCTTC
TRBV10-3	NA	TRBJ2-7	once	CAISEGRVNEQYF	TGTGCCATCAGTGAGGGCAGGGTGAACGAGCAGTACTTC
TRBV27	NA	TRBJ2-7	NA	CASSSPGLSSYEQYF	TGTGCCAGCAGTTCTCCGGGACTTAGCTCCTACGAGCAGTACTTC
TRBV5-1	TRBD2	TRBJ2-7	few	CASSTGLAGSREQYF	TGCGCCAGCAGCACGGGACTAGCGGGTTCGCGGGAGCAGTACTTC
TRBV7-2	NA	TRBJ2-5	few	CASSFYSGEETQYF	TGTGCCAGCAGCTTTTATAGTGGGGAAGAGACCCAGTACTTC
TRBV27	NA	TRBJ2-7	NA	CASSLGAGPAVYEQYF	TGTGCCAGCAGTTTAGGGGCAGGCCCGGCAGTATACGAGCAGTACTTC
TRBV20-1	TRBD2	TRBJ2-7	NA	CSASSGAGKTYEQYF	TGCAGTGCTAGCTCCGGAGCGGGGAAGACCTACGAGCAGTACTTC
TRBV28	NA	TRBJ2-3	few	CASKTGGLDTDTQYF	TGTGCCAGCAAGACAGGGGGACTAGATACAGATACGCAGTATTTT
TRBV6-5	NA	TRBJ1-6	NA	CASSYSGQHKYNSPLHF	TGTGCCAGCAGTTACTCGGGACAACATAAATATAATTCACCCCTCCACTTT
TRBV20-1	TRBD2	TRBJ2-4	NA	CSAQGGRTKNIQYF	TGCAGTGCTCAGGGAGGGAGAACCAAAAACATTCAGTACTTC
TRBV7-9	NA	TRBJ2-7	NA	CASSLRGTHSYEQYF	TGTGCCAGCAGCCTCCGGGGGACCCACTCCTACGAGCAGTACTTC
TRBV10-2	TRBD1	TRBJ2-7	NA	CASSVDRADYEQYF	TGCGCCAGCAGCGTTGACAGGGCCGACTACGAGCAGTACTTC
TRBV3-1	TRBD2	TRBJ2-7	few	CASSQDVAGGPYEQYF	TGTGCCAGCAGCCAAGATGTAGCGGGGGGACCCTACGAGCAGTACTTC
TRBV6-2/TRBV6-3	TRBD2	TRBJ2-1	few	CASSYPLVWEGPISSYNEQFF	TGTGCCAGCAGTTACCCTCTAGTGTGGGAGGGCCCAATTTCTTCCTACAATGAGCAGTTCTTC
TRBV4-1	TRBD2	TRBJ2-7	many	CASSQEIAGWYEQYF	TGCGCCAGCAGCCAAGAAATAGCGGGGTGGTACGAGCAGTACTTC
TRBV28	TRBD1	TRBJ2-7	NA	CASRIGTANSYEQYF	TGTGCCAGCAGGATCGGGACAGCCAACTCCTACGAGCAGTACTTC
TRBV5-6	TRBD1	TRBJ2-7	few	CASSKGQGIYEQYF	TGTGCCAGCAGCAAAGGACAGGGGATCTACGAGCAGTACTTC
TRBV9	TRBD2	TRBJ2-5	NA	CASSARASGRASQETQYF	TGTGCCAGCAGCGCACGGGCTAGCGGGAGGGCTAGCCAAGAGACCCAGTACTTC
TRBV14	NA	TRBJ2-7	NA	CASSLGRGVAVEQYF	TGTGCCAGCAGCCTGGGCCGCGGGGTGGCGGTCGAGCAGTACTTC
TRBV28	NA	TRBJ1-2	few	CASSLWAGYYGYTF	TGTGCCAGCAGTTTATGGGCAGGGTACTATGGCTACACCTTC
TRBV5-4	TRBD2	TRBJ2-3	NA	CARSTEAGDRTDTQYF	TGTGCCCGCAGCACGGAAGCGGGAGATCGCACAGATACGCAGTATTTT
TRBV4-2	TRBD2	TRBJ2-7	many	CASSQVAGESYEQYF	TGTGCCAGCAGCCAAGTAGCGGGGGAGTCCTACGAGCAGTACTTC
TRBV28	TRBD2	TRBJ2-7	NA	CASVQGASGGYEQYF	TGTGCCAGCGTCCAAGGGGCTAGCGGGGGCTACGAGCAGTACTTC
TRBV10-3	TRBD1	TRBJ1-1	few	CAISEGQVLEAFF	TGTGCCATCAGTGAGGGACAGGTACTTGAAGCTTTCTTT
TRBV27	TRBD2	TRBJ2-1	NA	CASSSRTSGRGAYNEQFF	TGTGCCAGCAGTTCCAGGACTAGCGGGAGGGGCGCCTACAATGAGCAGTTCTTC
TRBV15	NA	TRBJ2-7	few	CATSREPYPSSYEQYF	TGTGCCACCAGCAGAGAGCCGTATCCGAGCTCCTACGAGCAGTACTTC
TRBV20-1	TRBD2	TRBJ2-7	few	CSASPGLGTYEQYF	TGCAGTGCTAGCCCGGGACTAGGGACCTACGAGCAGTACTTC
TRBV7-2	NA	TRBJ1-2	NA	CASSRGAHDYGYTF	TGTGCCAGCAGCAGGGGGGCGCATGACTATGGCTACACCTTC
TRBV7-9	NA	TRBJ1-5	NA	CASSLDDQPQHF	TGTGCCAGCAGCTTAGACGATCAGCCCCAGCATTTT
TRBV30	NA	TRBJ2-7	few	CAWSGSAGSYEQYF	TGTGCCTGGAGTGGATCGGCGGGGTCGTACGAGCAGTACTTC
TRBV20-1	TRBD1	TRBJ2-5	NA	CSAETGGGGSSETQYF	TGCAGTGCGGAAACAGGGGGAGGCGGTTCTTCAGAGACCCAGTACTTC
TRBV4-2	TRBD2	TRBJ2-7	NA	CASSQTGTSGRFEQYF	TGTGCCAGCAGCCAAACCGGGACTAGCGGGAGGTTCGAGCAGTACTTC
TRBV25-1	NA	TRBJ1-2	NA	CASRMTAAREGYTF	TGTGCCAGCAGAATGACAGCTGCGAGGGAGGGCTACACCTTC
TRBV27	NA	TRBJ2-2	few	CASSRPGAQNGELFF	TGTGCCAGCAGTAGGCCAGGGGCCCAGAACGGGGAGCTGTTTTTT
TRBV27	NA	TRBJ2-5	many	CASSSSPGEVVETQYF	TGTGCCAGCAGTTCAAGCCCAGGGGAGGTAGTAGAGACCCAGTACTTC
TRBV27	TRBD2	TRBJ2-6	NA	CASTTHIAGGLPVLTF	TGTGCCAGCACCACCCACATAGCGGGAGGGCTTCCCGTCCTGACTTTC
TRBV4-1	TRBD1	TRBJ1-1	NA	CASSQEVQGGAFF	TGCGCCAGCAGCCAAGAGGTGCAGGGGGGAGCTTTCTTT
TRBV2	NA	TRBJ2-6	NA	CASSELSGANVLTF	TGTGCCAGCAGTGAATTATCTGGGGCCAACGTCCTGACTTTC
TRBV2	NA	TRBJ2-5	few	CASTPTASGETQYF	TGTGCCAGCACCCCTACGGCTTCAGGAGAGACCCAGTACTTC
TRBV19	TRBD1	TRBJ2-7	once	CASSIIFPGTAYEQYF	TGTGCCAGTAGTATAATATTCCCCGGGACAGCTTACGAGCAGTACTTC
TRBV5-4	NA	TRBJ1-4	NA	CASRRWTSASNEKLFF	TGTGCCAGCAGGCGATGGACAAGCGCCTCTAATGAAAAACTGTTTTTT
TRBV7-3	TRBD2	TRBJ2-3	many	CASTLAGGSDTQYF	TGTGCCAGCACCCTAGCGGGGGGGTCAGATACGCAGTATTTT
TRBV4-2	TRBD2	TRBJ2-1	few	CASSQGHTSGIYNEQFF	TGTGCCAGCAGCCAGGGACATACTAGCGGGATTTACAATGAGCAGTTCTTC
TRBV9	NA	TRBJ2-7	NA	CASSVDRTGEQYF	TGTGCCAGCAGCGTAGATAGAACAGGCGAGCAGTACTTC
TRBV20-1	TRBD1	TRBJ2-5	once	CSARRLGTAETQYF	TGCAGTGCTAGAAGACTCGGGACAGCGGAGACCCAGTACTTC